These 30 T cell receptor beta chains were sequenced from one sample in a study of blood T cell repertoires in COVID-19. TCRdb's copy holds only in-frame clones and misses some; the assay was immunoSEQ multiplex PCR. The sample lists around 150,000 clones; about 88% were seen once. The sample comprised peripheral blood. The receptors come from a man aged 60 to 75 with active or convalescent COVID-19.

The J gene is TRBJ1-3, the V gene TRBV3-1 (or the pseudogene TRBV3-2); 8 nucleotides match TRBD1. Germline V gene lookup returns CDR1 LGHDT and CDR2 YNNKEL (reference sequence). Germline trimming cut 1 base from V and 3 bases from J; bases unmatched to any gene: 5. This CDR3 comprises 16 residues. The CDR3 nucleotides are TGTGCCAGCAGCCAAGCGACCGGACAGGGTGGAAACACCATATATTTT. It translates to CASSQATGQGGNTIYF.

There are a few counts of this clone. CDR3 sequence: CASSRAGRNSPLHF. The DNA of the CDR3 is TGTGCCAGCAGCCGGGCGGGGAGAAATTCACCCCTCCACTTT. The V call is TRBV5-4, the J call TRBJ1-6, with unresolved D. V was trimmed by 4 bases and J by 7 bases, leaving 12 bases between them. The CDR3 loop spans 14 amino acids. Germline loops: CDR1 SGHNT, CDR2 YYREEE (reference sequence). The complete variable domain, with remaining parts taken from reference TRBV5-4 and TRBJ1-6, reads ETGVTQSPTHLIKTRGQQVTLRCSSQSGHNTVSWYQQALGQGPQFIFQYYREEENGRGNFPPRFSGLQFPNYSSELNVNALELDDSALYLCASSRAGRNSPLHFGNGTRLTVT.

In its sample, this clone was seen once. The chain couples TRBV29-1 to TRBJ1-5, with D possibly being TRBD1 (6 bases). V lost 4 bases and J lost 4, with 11 bases in between. This CDR3 has 13 residues. Germline lookup yields CDR1 SQVTM and CDR2 ANQGSEA. CDR3 amino acids: CSVGTADNQPQHF. Here the CDR3 DNA reads TGCAGCGTTGGGACAGCCGATAATCAGCCCCAGCATTTT.

This clone has just a few counts. This chain links TRBV5-1 with TRBJ2-2, with 7 bases matching TRBD1. Germline loops: CDR1 SGHRS, CDR2 YFSETQ. V shed 4 bases, J shed 2 bases, and the junction held 5 bases outside the gene matches. The CDR3 consists of 15 residues. This chain's CDR3 is CASSTQGSNTGELFF. CDR3 in DNA: TGCGCCAGCAGCACACAGGGGTCAAACACCGGGGAGCTGTTTTTT. Full variable domain (outside the CDR3, taken from reference TRBV5-1 and TRBJ2-2): KAGVTQTPRYLIKTRGQQVTLSCSPISGHRSVSWYQQTPGQGLQFLFEYFSETQRNKGNFPGRFSGRQFSNSRSEMNVSTLELGDSALYLCASSTQGSNTGELFFGEGSRLTVL.

This clone occurred once. V usage is TRBV6-5 and J usage is TRBJ1-2; tentatively, D is TRBD1 (5 bases). V lost 2 bases and J lost 9, with 16 bases in between. Germline V gives CDR1 MNHEY, CDR2 SVGAGI. The CDR3 is made up of 14 amino acids. This chain's CDR3 is CASSYGAGPRSYTF. CDR3 in DNA: TGTGCCAGCAGTTACGGGGCTGGACCTCGGAGCTACACCTTC.

The rearrangement uses TRBV7-6 and TRBJ2-5, with TRBD2 matching over 14 bases. This CDR3 has 16 amino acids. Germline V gives CDR1 SGHVS, CDR2 FNYEAQ. With 2 bases clipped from V and 4 bases from J, the junction kept 3 bases outside the gene matches. The CDR3 region has the DNA TGTGCCAGCAGCTTATATGGGACTAGCGGGAGAGAGACCCAGTACTTC. Its protein product is CASSLYGTSGRETQYF.

The genes are TRBV5-4 and TRBJ2-1, with 7 nucleotides matching TRBD1. The germline CDR1 and CDR2 sequences are SGHNT and YYREEE (reference sequence). Trimming at V came to 4 bases and at J to 2 bases, leaving 6 bases not matched to a gene. The CDR3 runs to 15 residues. The CDR3 DNA sequence: TGTGCCAGCAGCAAACCAGGGGGTCCCTACAATGAGCAGTTCTTC. Its translation is CASSKPGGPYNEQFF.

The genes are TRBV19 and TRBJ2-1; TRBD2 aligns across 13 bases. There are 16 residues in the CDR3. V shed 6 bases and J 9 bases; nucleotides not matched to a gene: 11. Germline V CDR1 and CDR2: LNHDA, SQIVND (reference sequence). CDR3 region: CASSTELAGGHGEQFF. The CDR3, as DNA: TGTGCCAGTAGCACCGAACTAGCGGGGGGGCATGGTGAGCAGTTCTTC.

V and J are TRBV12-3 or TRBV12-4 and TRBJ1-5; D not certain. Between the trimmed V and J ends, which lost 3 bases and 4 bases, there was a span of 7 bases. This CDR3 region has 13 residues. CDR3 region: CASSFTGNQPQHF. DNA of the CDR3: TGTGCCAGCAGTTTTACGGGGAATCAGCCCCAGCATTTT.

This chain uses TRBV2 with TRBJ1-4; weak D call: TRBD1 (5 bases). V dropped 5 bases and J dropped 4 bases, with 11 bases sitting between them. Germline V gives CDR1 SNHLY, CDR2 FYNNEI. The CDR3 consists of 14 residues. CDR3 loop: CASSRLTVNEKLFF. The DNA of the CDR3 is TGTGCCAGCAGTCGCCTGACAGTTAATGAAAAACTGTTTTTT.

The chain couples TRBV5-1 to TRBJ1-3, with TRBD1 matching 7 bases. J gave up 2 bases and V 2 bases, and 4 bases lay outside the gene matches. This CDR3 is 15 amino acids long. The germline gives CDR1 SGHRS, CDR2 YFSETQ. CDR3 amino acids: CASSLGQAAGNTIYF. Here the CDR3 DNA reads TGCGCCAGCAGCTTAGGACAGGCCGCTGGAAACACCATATATTTT. Filled out from reference TRBV5-1 and TRBJ1-3, the complete variable domain reads KAGVTQTPRYLIKTRGQQVTLSCSPISGHRSVSWYQQTPGQGLQFLFEYFSETQRNKGNFPGRFSGRQFSNSRSEMNVSTLELGDSALYLCASSLGQAAGNTIYFGEGSWLTVV.

This clone was observed a few times. The V and J genes are TRBV7-7 and TRBJ2-2, with D perhaps matching TRBD1 (6 bases). The CDR3 is 14 residues long. V was shortened by 6 bases and J by 3 bases, with 11 bases between the two germline ends. CDR1 is SSHAT and CDR2 is FNYEAQ in the germline V gene (reference sequence). As DNA, the CDR3 is TGTGCCAGCAGGACCCAGGGGCACACCGGGGAGCTGTTTTTT. It codes for CASRTQGHTGELFF.

The chain carries TRBV5-1 and TRBJ2-1; 10 positions agree with TRBD2. CDR1 and CDR2 from the germline V gene are SGHRS and YFSETQ. The trim removed 3 bases at V and 4 bases at J, leaving 4 bases unmatched. CDR3 length: 15 amino acids. The CDR3 DNA sequence: TGCGCCAGCAGCTACGGACTAGCGGAGTACAATGAGCAGTTCTTC. Translated: CASSYGLAEYNEQFF.

This clone has just a few counts. V gene TRBV10-3 combines with J gene TRBJ2-7; the match to TRBD2 covers 11 bases. The CDR3 consists of 14 residues. Trimming cost V 7 bases and J 0 bases; bases outside gene matches: 2. The V gene's germline CDR1 is ENHRY and CDR2 SYGVKD. CDR3 in amino acids: CAIKGLADSYEQYF. The CDR3 DNA is TGTGCCATCAAGGGACTAGCGGACTCCTACGAGCAGTACTTC.

The chain links TRBV7-9 to TRBJ2-1; 8 bases fit TRBD2. Trimming at V came to 1 base and at J to 2 bases, leaving 4 bases not matched to a gene. Germline V gene sequence: CDR1 SEHNR, CDR2 FQNEAQ (reference sequence). The CDR3 totals 16 residues. The DNA for the CDR3 is TGTGCCAGCAGCTTAGGGGCCGGGAGGGCCTACAATGAGCAGTTCTTC. Its protein product is CASSLGAGRAYNEQFF.

In this sample, this clone turned up once. This chain connects TRBV7-9 to TRBJ1-4; D not certain. In germline, CDR1 is SEHNR, CDR2 FQNEAQ (reference sequence). V was pared by 5 bases and J by 5 bases, with 12 bases between. The CDR3 consists of 14 residues. DNA for the CDR3: TGTGCCAGCAGCCCTCGGACTGAGAATGAAAAACTGTTTTTT. Protein: CASSPRTENEKLFF.

This sequence joins TRBV18 and TRBJ1-5; TRBD1 might be the D (5 bases). CDR1 and CDR2 (germline): KGHSH, LQKENI. Deletions cut 0 bases from V and 1 base from J, with 10 bases between. The CDR3 is made up of 16 amino acids. The CDR3 region is CASSPPGHRSNQPQHF. The CDR3 coding sequence is TGTGCCAGCTCACCACCAGGACATAGGAGCAATCAGCCCCAGCATTTT.

V gene TRBV21-1 combines with J gene TRBJ2-3; the DNA was not used to check the table's D call, TRBD1. TRBV21-1 is shown as a pseudogene. The CDR3 runs 20 residues. The CDR3 coding sequence is TGTGCCAGCAGCCCAAATCCCGGGACAGGGTTTAATAGTGCGACAGATACGCAGTATTTT. It is translated as CASSPNPGTGFNSATDTQYF.

The chain couples TRBV6-2 or TRBV6-3 to TRBJ2-3; the D gene is possibly TRBD1 (5 bases). Germline CDR1 MNHEY, CDR2 SVGEGT. V was trimmed by 2 bases and J by 5 bases, leaving 8 bases between them. There are 13 residues in the CDR3. The CDR3 loop is CASSYGALDTQYF. CDR3 DNA: TGTGCCAGCAGTTACGGGGCCCTAGATACGCAGTATTTT.

The chain joins TRBV18 to TRBJ1-2; weak D call: TRBD1 (6 bases). CDR1 and CDR2 (germline): KGHSH, LQKENI. This CDR3 comprises 14 residues. The germline V and J ends were trimmed by 3 bases and 0 bases, with 8 bases remaining between them. CDR3 region: CASSPGDTNYGYTF. CDR3 coding DNA: TGTGCCAGCTCACCGGGGGACACTAACTATGGCTACACCTTC. The whole variable domain, filled in from reference TRBV18 and TRBJ1-2, reads NAGVMQNPRHLVRRRGQEARLRCSPMKGHSHVYWYRQLPEEGLKFMVYLQKENIIDESGMPKERFSAEFPKEGPSILRIQQVVRGDSAAYFCASSPGDTNYGYTFGSGTRLTVV.

This clone was detected once. This rearrangement joins TRBV6-5 to TRBJ1-5, with 8 bases matching TRBD1. Per germline, CDR1 MNHEY and CDR2 SVGAGI. This CDR3 is built from 14 residues. Trimming cost V 1 base and J 4 bases; bases outside gene matches: 0. CDR3 residues: CASSYYRGNQPQHF. CDR3 in DNA: TGTGCCAGCAGTTACTACAGGGGGAATCAGCCCCAGCATTTT.

This chain connects TRBV9 to TRBJ2-3; the match to TRBD2 covers 9 bases. With 1 base clipped from V and 4 bases from J, the junction kept 13 bases outside the gene matches. Germline V gene sequence: CDR1 SGDLS, CDR2 YYNGEE. The CDR3 loop spans 18 amino acids. CDR3 amino acids: CASSVRPGGTSRADTQYF. In DNA form, the CDR3 reads TGTGCCAGCAGCGTAAGGCCGGGGGGGACTAGCCGGGCAGATACGCAGTATTTT.

With respect to this clone: The junction departs from the called germline gene at one end, perhaps through a read error. This chain links TRBV7-8 with TRBJ2-7; D perhaps matches TRBD2 (5 bases). Germline V lookup: CDR1 SGHVS, CDR2 FQNEAQ. The CDR3 contains 14 residues. The CDR3 here is CASSLAGFPYEQYF. In DNA, the CDR3 is TGTGCCAGCAGCCTAGCCGGGTTTCCCTACGAGCAGTACTTC.

The chain combines TRBV29-1 with TRBJ1-2; 11 bases line up with TRBD1. The V and J ends lost 5 bases and 4 bases, in that order; junction bases with no gene match: 3. CDR1 and CDR2 (germline): SQVTM, ANQGSEA. CDR3 length equals 13 residues. DNA of the CDR3: TGCAGCGTTTCCGGGACAGGGGGCTATGGCTACACCTTC. Translated, it gives CSVSGTGGYGYTF.

V gene TRBV10-1 combines with J gene TRBJ2-1; 9 bases agree with TRBD2. Germline-derived CDR1 and CDR2 are WNHNN and SYGVQD (reference sequence). The V gene end was trimmed by 4 bases and the J gene end by 10 bases; junction bases not matched to a gene: 11. This CDR3 spans 15 amino acids. The CDR3 loop is CASSGPGLAGPEQFF. DNA of the CDR3: TGCGCCAGCAGTGGGCCGGGACTAGCAGGCCCCGAGCAGTTCTTC.

The chain couples TRBV19 to TRBJ2-1; no definite D call. The germline V gene has CDR1 LNHDA and CDR2 SQIVND (reference sequence). Trimming cost V 5 bases and J 4 bases, with 15 bases left between them. The CDR3 contains 15 residues. CDR3 protein: CASSLRSRDYNEQFF. For the CDR3, the DNA is TGTGCCAGTAGTTTGAGGTCGAGAGATTACAATGAGCAGTTCTTC.

This clone showed up just a few times. V and J are TRBV6-1 and TRBJ2-7; 8 bases align to TRBD2. The CDR3 has 15 residues. Germline CDR1 MNHNS, CDR2 SASEGT. V lost 2 bases, J lost 2 bases, and 5 bases stayed unmatched. In DNA, the CDR3 is TGTGCCAGCAGTGAACCAGAAGCGGGAGCCTACGAGCAGTACTTC. Its translation is CASSEPEAGAYEQYF.

The chain recombines TRBV29-1 with TRBJ1-1; D not certain. Between the trimmed V and J ends, which lost 1 base and 4 bases, there was a span of 19 bases. Germline loops: CDR1 SQVTM, CDR2 ANQGSEA. The CDR3 has 16 residues. In nucleotides, the CDR3 is TGCAGCGTTGAAGTGGTCGTCGGACTCCGAGGCACTGAAGCTTTCTTT. Encoded protein: CSVEVVVGLRGTEAFF.

The chain combines TRBV11-2 with TRBJ2-6; D is ambiguous. The CDR3 spans 17 residues. Trimming took 1 base from V and 4 from J, leaving 14 bases between them. The V gene's germline CDR1 is SGHAT and CDR2 FQNNGV. The CDR3: CASSLALVSWGANVLTF. The CDR3, as DNA: TGTGCCAGCAGCTTAGCATTAGTGTCCTGGGGGGCCAACGTCCTGACTTTC.

The rearrangement joins TRBV19 to TRBJ2-7, with D unclear. Germline V gene lookup returns CDR1 LNHDA and CDR2 SQIVND (reference sequence). Trimming stripped 2 bases from V and 4 bases from J, with 6 bases between. CDR3 size: 12 residues. The CDR3 DNA reads TGTGCCAGTAGTATATCGGAGTACGAGCAGTACTTC. Translated: CASSISEYEQYF. Full variable domain (remainder filled in from reference TRBV19 and TRBJ2-7): DGGITQSPKYLFRKEGQNVTLSCEQNLNHDAMYWYRQDPGQGLRLIYYSQIVNDFQKGDIAEGYSVSREKKESFPLTVTSAQKNPTAFYLCASSISEYEQYFGPGTRLTVT.